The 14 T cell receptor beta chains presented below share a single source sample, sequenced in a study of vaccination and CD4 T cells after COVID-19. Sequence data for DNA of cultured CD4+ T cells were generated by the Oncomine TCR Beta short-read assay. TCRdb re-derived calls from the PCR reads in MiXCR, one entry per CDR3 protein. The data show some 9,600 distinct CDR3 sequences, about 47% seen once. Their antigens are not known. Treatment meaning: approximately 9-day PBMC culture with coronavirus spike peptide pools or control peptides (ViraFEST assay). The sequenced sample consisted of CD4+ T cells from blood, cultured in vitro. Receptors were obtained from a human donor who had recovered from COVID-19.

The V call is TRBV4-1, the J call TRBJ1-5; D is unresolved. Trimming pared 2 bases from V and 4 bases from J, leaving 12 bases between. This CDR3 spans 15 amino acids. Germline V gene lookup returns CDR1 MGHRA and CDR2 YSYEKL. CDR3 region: CASSQHRFSNQPQHF. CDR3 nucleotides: TGCGCCAGCAGCCAACACAGATTTTCTAATCAGCCCCAGCATTTT.

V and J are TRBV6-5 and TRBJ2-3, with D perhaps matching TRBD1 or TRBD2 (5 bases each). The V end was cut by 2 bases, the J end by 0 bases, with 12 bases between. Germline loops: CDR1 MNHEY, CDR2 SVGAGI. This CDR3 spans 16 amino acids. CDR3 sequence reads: CASSYRGPSSTDTQYF. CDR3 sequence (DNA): TGTGCCAGCAGTTACCGGGGCCCCTCTAGCACAGATACGCAGTATTTT.

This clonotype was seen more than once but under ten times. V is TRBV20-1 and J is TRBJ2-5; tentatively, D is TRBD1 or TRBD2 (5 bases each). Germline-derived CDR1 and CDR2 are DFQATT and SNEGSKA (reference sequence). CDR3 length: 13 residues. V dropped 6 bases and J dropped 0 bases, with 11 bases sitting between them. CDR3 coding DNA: TGCAGTGCCCCGGGACGGCACCAAGAGACCCAGTACTTC. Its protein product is CSAPGRHQETQYF.

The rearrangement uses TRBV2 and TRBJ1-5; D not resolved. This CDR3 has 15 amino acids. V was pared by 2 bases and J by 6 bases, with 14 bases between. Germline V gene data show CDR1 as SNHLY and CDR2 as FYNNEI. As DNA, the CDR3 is TGTGCCAGCAGTGAACTTCTGTCGGTTGGTCAGCCCCAGCATTTT. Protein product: CASSELLSVGQPQHF.

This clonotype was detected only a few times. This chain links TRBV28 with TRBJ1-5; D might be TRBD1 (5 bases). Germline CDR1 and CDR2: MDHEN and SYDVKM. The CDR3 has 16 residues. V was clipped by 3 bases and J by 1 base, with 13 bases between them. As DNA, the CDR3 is TGTGCCAGCAGTTTCTCCTCAGGGACCAGCAATCAGCCCCAGCATTTT. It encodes CASSFSSGTSNQPQHF.

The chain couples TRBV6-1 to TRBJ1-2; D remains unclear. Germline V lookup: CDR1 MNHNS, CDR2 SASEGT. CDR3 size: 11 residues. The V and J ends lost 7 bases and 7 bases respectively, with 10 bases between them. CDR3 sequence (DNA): TGTGCCAGCATTCGGGGTTCTGGCTACACCTTC. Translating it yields CASIRGSGYTF.

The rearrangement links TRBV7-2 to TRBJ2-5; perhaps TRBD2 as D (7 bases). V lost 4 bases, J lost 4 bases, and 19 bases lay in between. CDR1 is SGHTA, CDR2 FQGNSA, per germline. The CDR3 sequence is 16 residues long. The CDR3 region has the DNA TGTGCCAGCAGCTACCGAAGGGAGGGAGGGGGAGAGACCCAGTACTTC. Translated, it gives CASSYRREGGGETQYF.

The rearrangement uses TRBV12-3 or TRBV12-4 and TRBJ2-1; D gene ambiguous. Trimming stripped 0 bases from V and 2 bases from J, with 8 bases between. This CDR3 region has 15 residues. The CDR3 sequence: CASSLAGSPYNEQFF. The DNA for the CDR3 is TGTGCCAGCAGTTTAGCGGGGTCCCCCTACAATGAGCAGTTCTTC.

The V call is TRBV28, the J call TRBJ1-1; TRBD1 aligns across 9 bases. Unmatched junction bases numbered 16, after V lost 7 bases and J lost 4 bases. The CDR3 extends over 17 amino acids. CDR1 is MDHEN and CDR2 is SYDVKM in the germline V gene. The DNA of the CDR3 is TGTGCCAGCACCTTCTTTCACAAGGGACAGGGCCCCACTGAAGCTTTCTTT. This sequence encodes CASTFFHKGQGPTEAFF. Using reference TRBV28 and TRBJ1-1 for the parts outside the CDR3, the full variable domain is DVKVTQSSRYLVKRTGEKVFLECVQDMDHENMFWYRQDPGLGLRLIYFSYDVKMKEKGDIPEGYSVSREKKERFSLILESASTNQTSMYLCASTFFHKGQGPTEAFFGQGTRLTVV.

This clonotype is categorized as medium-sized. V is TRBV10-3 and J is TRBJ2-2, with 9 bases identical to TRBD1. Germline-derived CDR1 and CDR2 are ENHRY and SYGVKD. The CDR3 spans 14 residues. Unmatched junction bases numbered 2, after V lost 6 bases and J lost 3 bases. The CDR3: CAISRDRDTGELFF. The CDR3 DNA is TGTGCCATCAGCCGGGACAGGGACACCGGGGAGCTGTTTTTT.

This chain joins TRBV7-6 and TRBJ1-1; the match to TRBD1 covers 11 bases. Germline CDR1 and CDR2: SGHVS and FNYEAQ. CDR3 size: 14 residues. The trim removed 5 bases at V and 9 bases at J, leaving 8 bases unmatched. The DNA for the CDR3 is TGTGCCAGCAGCAGACCCGGGACAGGGGGAAAAGCTTTCTTT. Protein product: CASSRPGTGGKAFF.

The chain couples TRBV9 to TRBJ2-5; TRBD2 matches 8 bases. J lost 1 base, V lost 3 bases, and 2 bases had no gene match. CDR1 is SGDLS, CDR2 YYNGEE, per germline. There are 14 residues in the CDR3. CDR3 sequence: CASSAGGAQETQYF. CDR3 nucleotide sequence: TGTGCCAGCAGCGCCGGGGGGGCCCAAGAGACCCAGTACTTC.

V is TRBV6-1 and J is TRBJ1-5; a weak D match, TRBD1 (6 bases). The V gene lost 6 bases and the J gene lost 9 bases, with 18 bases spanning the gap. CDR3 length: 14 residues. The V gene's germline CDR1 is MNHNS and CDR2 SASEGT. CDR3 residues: CASSGWTDQGPQHF. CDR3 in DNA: TGTGCCAGCAGCGGATGGACAGACCAGGGGCCCCAGCATTTT.

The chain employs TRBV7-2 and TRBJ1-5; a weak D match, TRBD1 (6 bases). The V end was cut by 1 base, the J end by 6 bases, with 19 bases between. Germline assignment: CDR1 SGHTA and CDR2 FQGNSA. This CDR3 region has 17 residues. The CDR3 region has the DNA TGTGCCAGCAGCTTAGGGGCGAAAGTGGGGGGCACTCAGCCCCAGCATTTT. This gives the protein CASSLGAKVGGTQPQHF. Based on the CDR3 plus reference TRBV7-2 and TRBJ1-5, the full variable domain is GAGVSQSPSNKVTEKGKDVELRCDPISGHTALYWYRQSLGQGLEFLIYFQGNSAPDKSGLPSDRFSAERTGGSVSTLTIQRTQQEDSAVYLCASSLGAKVGGTQPQHFGDGTRLSIL.